Listed below are T cell receptor beta chains from one sample, sequenced in a study of T-cell reconstitution after alpha-beta-depleted transplantation in children. Using its own MiXCR run on the PCR reads, TCRdb lists one record per CDR3 protein. The sample includes some 180,000 distinct CDR3 sequences, around 7% of them seen just once. Sequenced here: PBMCs, sampled before TCRalphabeta/CD19-depleted stem cell transplant. These TCRs come from a boy aged 2-9 years with acute lymphoblastic leukemia, due to receive a stem cell transplant. Both conserved end residues are part of each CDR3. D genes are given only for firm matches. Clone sizes are given selectively: once, few, many, or a class where the clone is expanded.

cdr3_nt,cdr3_aa,clone_size,v_call,j_call,d_call
TGTGCCAGCAGCTTAGCGAAAACCAGCGGCGGGGAGCTGTTTTTT,CASSLAKTSGGELFF,few,TRBV7-9,TRBJ2-2,.
TGTGCCAGCAGTCCCTCGGGGGGGCAGCCCCAGCATTTT,CASSPSGGQPQHF,many,TRBV12-3/TRBV12-4,TRBJ1-5,.
TGCAGTGCTCAATGGGATGGCAATCAGCCCCAGCATTTT,CSAQWDGNQPQHF,many,TRBV20-1,TRBJ1-5,.
TGTGCCAGCAGCTCGCGGACTAGCGGCTTTTTCTCTGGGGCCAACGTCCTGACTTTC,CASSSRTSGFFSGANVLTF,few,TRBV13,TRBJ2-6,TRBD2
TGTGCCAGCAGTTTTCAGAAGGGGACCACAGATACGCAGTATTTT,CASSFQKGTTDTQYF,many,TRBV27,TRBJ2-3,.
TGTGCCAGCAGCTTCCCCAACTACGAGCAGTACTTC,CASSFPNYEQYF,few,TRBV7-2,TRBJ2-7,.
TGTGCCAGCAGTGGTGGGGGCTCCTCCTCCTACGAGCAGTACTTC,CASSGGGSSSYEQYF,many,TRBV28,TRBJ2-7,.
TGTGCCAGCAGCTCCCTCGTTTATGGCTACACCTTC,CASSSLVYGYTF,many,TRBV5-5,TRBJ1-2,.
TGTGCCAGCAAAACCGGGACAGGGGCCGGGGAGCTGTTTTTT,CASKTGTGAGELFF,.,TRBV27,TRBJ2-2,TRBD1
TGTGCCAGCAGCTCGACCGGACTAGGCTTGGGCGAGCAGTACTTC,CASSSTGLGLGEQYF,few,TRBV3-1,TRBJ2-7,TRBD2
TGTGCCAGCAGCTTCCTTTCGAGTCGCGGGACTAGCAAATCCGAGCAGTACTTC,CASSFLSSRGTSKSEQYF,many,TRBV7-2,TRBJ2-7,TRBD2
TGTGCCAGCAGCACCCCGACAGGGGGCGCTCTATTCGATGAGCAGTTCTTC,CASSTPTGGALFDEQFF,many,TRBV7-2,TRBJ2-1,TRBD1
TGTGCCAGCAGTTTCGGCCCAAGGGGGGCCGAGCAGTACTTC,CASSFGPRGAEQYF,.,TRBV6-5,TRBJ2-7,.
TGCGCCAGCAGCTCACATCTCGAGGGGGGAGGGGACTATGGCTACACCTTC,CASSSHLEGGGDYGYTF,.,TRBV5-1,TRBJ1-2,.
TGTGCCAGCAGCTTAGTGGACGGGGGGGACAGGCCCCACGAGCAGTACTTC,CASSLVDGGDRPHEQYF,few,TRBV11-2,TRBJ2-7,.
TGTGCCAGCAGCTCCAGACCCTTGACCGGTGCTGGGCCGGGAAACGAGCAGTACTTC,CASSSRPLTGAGPGNEQYF,.,TRBV7-6,TRBJ2-7,.
TGTGCCAGCAGCTTAGAATCCTTGCGGGAGACCCAGTACTTC,CASSLESLRETQYF,few,TRBV7-2,TRBJ2-5,.
TGTGCCAGCAGTTCTTTCAGCAATGAGCAGTTCTTC,CASSSFSNEQFF,many,TRBV6-2/TRBV6-3,TRBJ2-1,.
TGTGCCAGCAGTTATGAGAGAAGCGGACGGGAGCAGTACTTC,CASSYERSGREQYF,many,TRBV28,TRBJ2-7,.
TGTGCCAGCAGTAGCGGGCAGGGAGGGGTCTTTGGCGGCTACACCTTC,CASSSGQGGVFGGYTF,many,TRBV12-3/TRBV12-4,TRBJ1-2,.
TGTGCCAGCCCAATCGGCGGGAGATACGAGCAGTACTTC,CASPIGGRYEQYF,few,TRBV11-2,TRBJ2-7,TRBD2
TGTGCCAGCAGTTTTGGGACAGCATATGGCTACACCTTC,CASSFGTAYGYTF,many,TRBV12-3/TRBV12-4,TRBJ1-2,TRBD1
TGTGCCAGCAGTCGGGACCATGAGGGATACAATGAGCAGTTCTTC,CASSRDHEGYNEQFF,.,TRBV7-2,TRBJ2-1,.
TGTGCCAGCAGAATCGGCTCGGGACAGTTCGACAATGAGCAGTTCTTC,CASRIGSGQFDNEQFF,.,TRBV5-8,TRBJ2-1,TRBD1
TGTGCCAGCAGCCGCCATAGACAGCTCCCCTACGAGCAGTACTTC,CASSRHRQLPYEQYF,few,TRBV11-1,TRBJ2-7,.
TGCACTGCTCATAGCGGACTCACCCCCTACGAGCAGTACTTC,CTAHSGLTPYEQYF,many,TRBV20-1,TRBJ2-7,.
TGTGCCAGCAGCGTAGAAGGGGATCAGCCCCAGCATTTT,CASSVEGDQPQHF,few,TRBV7-3,TRBJ1-5,.
TGCATTGCTAGAGATACCGGGACGGAGAAAAACATTCAGTACTTC,CIARDTGTEKNIQYF,few,TRBV20-1,TRBJ2-4,.
TGTGCCAGCAGCTACTCCGGGACCGGCAATCAGCCCCAGCATTTT,CASSYSGTGNQPQHF,many,TRBV5-5,TRBJ1-5,.
TGTGCCAGCAGCGATCCCGCGGGGGGGTTTAATGAGCAGTTCTTC,CASSDPAGGFNEQFF,many,TRBV11-1,TRBJ2-1,TRBD2
TGCGCCAGCCGAACTAGCCACAGCTCCTACGAGCAGTACTTC,CASRTSHSSYEQYF,few,TRBV10-2,TRBJ2-7,.
TGTGCCAGCAGTGAGGCCGGGACTCCTTTGTACGAGCAGTACTTC,CASSEAGTPLYEQYF,few,TRBV25-1,TRBJ2-7,.
TGCAGCGTTGATAGGTTCAGGGGGCAAGAGACCCAGTACTTC,CSVDRFRGQETQYF,many,TRBV29-1,TRBJ2-5,TRBD1
TGTGCCAGCAGCGGGGACAGGGCTACCGGGGAGCTGTTTTTT,CASSGDRATGELFF,many,TRBV6-1,TRBJ2-2,TRBD1
TGTGCCAGCAGTTTAGGGCAGGGTGATCGAAGAGAGACCCAGTACTTC,CASSLGQGDRRETQYF,.,TRBV27,TRBJ2-5,.
TGTGCCATCAGTGAGGACAGGCCCGGATCCTACGAGCAGTACTTC,CAISEDRPGSYEQYF,many,TRBV10-3,TRBJ2-7,.
TGTGCCAGCAGCGCGCGGGCAGACTCCTACACAGATACGCAGTATTTT,CASSARADSYTDTQYF,.,TRBV9,TRBJ2-3,.
TGTGCCAGCAGTTCCCCCGGCAGGCCCCAGCATTTT,CASSSPGRPQHF,many,TRBV28,TRBJ1-5,.
TGTGCCAGCAGTTTAAGGGGGCAACTCTACAATGAGCAGTTCTTC,CASSLRGQLYNEQFF,.,TRBV27,TRBJ2-1,TRBD1
TGTGCCAGCAGCTTAGATGGGGAAGTCTATGGCTACACCTTC,CASSLDGEVYGYTF,many,TRBV7-2,TRBJ1-2,.
TGCGCCAGCAGCCAAGTGTTAGCGGGAGGGCCTAGCACAGATACGCAGTATTTT,CASSQVLAGGPSTDTQYF,many,TRBV4-3,TRBJ2-3,TRBD2
TGTGCCAGCAGCCCCACGAGGGTTCAGAATGAGCAGTTCTTC,CASSPTRVQNEQFF,many,TRBV7-9,TRBJ2-1,.
TGCAGCGTTTTACAGGGCCGTATGGCTTTCTTT,CSVLQGRMAFF,.,TRBV29-1,TRBJ1-1,.
TGTGCCAGCAGCCAAGACGGGAGGCCGGGACCTGGCTACACCTTC,CASSQDGRPGPGYTF,.,TRBV3-1,TRBJ1-2,.
TGCGCCAGCAGCTTCTCCGGGACCCAGGGCACTGAAGCTTTCTTT,CASSFSGTQGTEAFF,many,TRBV5-1,TRBJ1-1,.
TGTGCCAGCAGTATATTATTGGAGAACACTGAAGCTTTCTTT,CASSILLENTEAFF,.,TRBV28,TRBJ1-1,.
TGTGCCAGCTCACCCGAGAAGGGGAATAATTCACCCCTCCACTTT,CASSPEKGNNSPLHF,few,TRBV18,TRBJ1-6,.
TGCAGTGCTCATGGGGGGGGCGCAACCTACGAGCAGTACTTC,CSAHGGGATYEQYF,many,TRBV20-1,TRBJ2-7,.